Shown below are 23 T cell receptor beta chains from a single sample sequenced in a study of blood T cell repertoires in COVID-19. Only in-frame clones appear in the TCRdb table, and some are missing; sequencing was by immunoSEQ multiplex PCR. The sample carries under 300,000 clones, 88% recorded once. The sample comprised PBMCs or T cells enriched from blood (not recorded which). The receptors shown here come from a woman in her 40s who had been exposed to COVID-19.

V and J are TRBV19 and TRBJ1-1; TRBD1 is a possible D gene (6 bases). The CDR3 length is 17 residues. In germline, CDR1 is LNHDA, CDR2 SQIVND (reference sequence). Trimming pared 6 bases from V and 3 bases from J, leaving 23 bases between. The CDR3 protein is CASRDRMDSHPDTEAFF. The CDR3, as DNA: TGTGCCAGTAGGGACCGAATGGACAGCCATCCCGACACTGAAGCTTTCTTT.

V is TRBV20-1 and J is TRBJ2-4; D remains ambiguous. The CDR3 loop spans 14 amino acids. The germline gives CDR1 DFQATT, CDR2 SNEGSKA (reference sequence). Trimming removed 3 bases at V and 3 bases at J, with 12 bases between. CDR3 region: CSASEPPSKNIQYF. CDR3 DNA: TGCAGTGCTAGTGAACCCCCTAGCAAAAACATTCAGTACTTC.

The chain employs TRBV13 and TRBJ1-2, with 12 positions matching TRBD1. V lost 5 bases to trimming and J lost 4 bases; unmatched junction nucleotides: 8. Germline values: CDR1 PRHDT, CDR2 FYEKMQ (reference sequence). This CDR3 region has 16 residues. For the CDR3, the DNA is TGTGCCAGCAGCGGATCAGGGACAGGGGGCGGCTATGGCTACACCTTC. It encodes CASSGSGTGGGYGYTF. Supplemented by reference TRBV13 and TRBJ1-2, the full variable domain reads AAGVIQSPRHLIKEKRETATLKCYPIPRHDTVYWYQQGPGQDPQFLISFYEKMQSDKGSIPDRFSAQQFSDYHSELNMSSLELGDSALYFCASSGSGTGGGYGYTFGSGTRLTVV.

The CDR3 coding sequence is TGTGCCAGCAGCCGAGGTTTGTCGTCGAACGGAAACACCATATATTTT. Translating gives CASSRGLSSNGNTIYF. V and J are TRBV5-8 and TRBJ1-3; D gene ambiguous. The V and J ends lost 4 bases and 4 bases respectively, with 18 bases between them. Germline-derived CDR1 and CDR2 are SGHTS and YDEGEE. The CDR3 consists of 16 residues.

This clone appeared a single time. The chain combines TRBV15 with TRBJ2-2, with D tentatively TRBD2 (6 bases). This CDR3 has 15 amino acids. Trimming pared 0 bases from V and 6 bases from J, leaving 11 bases between. Germline V gives CDR1 LNHNV, CDR2 YYDKDF (reference sequence). The CDR3 region is CATSRDSGEAGELFF. CDR3 coding DNA: TGTGCCACCAGCAGAGACAGTGGGGAGGCCGGGGAGCTGTTTTTT.

This clone was counted a single time. The V and J genes are TRBV20-1 and TRBJ2-7, with D perhaps matching TRBD1 (5 bases). Trimming removed 6 bases from V and 3 bases from J, with 9 bases in between. Germline CDR1 reads DFQATT; CDR2 reads SNEGSKA (reference sequence). The length of the CDR3 is 11 residues. DNA for the CDR3: TGCAGTGCCTATCAGGGCTACGAGCAGTACGTC. It translates to CSAYQGYEQYV.

The J gene is TRBJ2-7, the V gene TRBV28; D may be TRBD1 (6 bases). The V and J ends lost 6 bases and 7 bases respectively, with 25 bases between them. The CDR3 has 16 residues. Germline V CDR1 and CDR2: MDHEN, SYDVKM. The CDR3, as DNA: TGTGCCAGCAGCCCCGGGACAATTTATTCCCAGGGTGAGCAGTACGTC. Its translation: CASSPGTIYSQGEQYV.

The chain has TRBV6-2 or TRBV6-3 and TRBJ1-5, with D possibly being TRBD1 (6 bases). V was shortened by 4 bases and J by 6 bases, with 22 bases between the two germline ends. The germline gives CDR1 MNHEY, CDR2 SVGEGT. The CDR3 contains 17 residues. In nucleotides, the CDR3 is TGTGCCAGCAGTTCTGACAGGAAGGGGCTCTCCAGTCAGCCCCAGCATTTT. This codes for CASSSDRKGLSSQPQHF.

The rearrangement uses TRBV30 and TRBJ1-1; D might be TRBD1 (6 bases). CDR3 size: 14 residues. The germline V gene encodes CDR1 GTSNPN and CDR2 SVGIG (reference sequence). The V end was cut by 2 bases, the J end by 1 base, with 11 bases between. CDR3 DNA: TGTGCCTGGAGTAAGACAGGAGGGAACACTGAAGCTTTCTTT. It translates to CAWSKTGGNTEAFF.

The chain has TRBV28 and TRBJ1-2; D perhaps matches TRBD1 (5 bases). The CDR3 sequence is 17 residues long. Trimming pared 5 bases from V and 6 bases from J, leaving 25 bases between. The germline V gene encodes CDR1 MDHEN and CDR2 SYDVKM. The CDR3 reads CASSPLGQLSGFHGYTF. As DNA, the CDR3 is TGTGCCAGCAGTCCATTGGGTCAGTTGTCAGGGTTCCATGGCTACACCTTC.

The chain links TRBV11-2 to TRBJ2-4; D is undetermined. Germline assignment: CDR1 SGHAT and CDR2 FQNNGV. There are 13 residues in the CDR3. V dropped 3 bases and J dropped 5 bases, with 8 bases sitting between them. The CDR3 DNA follows: TGTGCCAGCAGCTTCGCTGGGCAAAACATTCAGTACTTC. As protein: CASSFAGQNIQYF.

This clone was observed a single time. This rearrangement joins TRBV10-3 to TRBJ2-1; 7 nucleotides align to TRBD2. Germline lookup yields CDR1 ENHRY and CDR2 SYGVKD. The CDR3 has 17 amino acids. V was clipped by 10 bases and J by 8 bases; unmatched bases: 23. The CDR3 DNA is TGTGCCACACGGGGAGGGGAATCGTCGTCCTCTCCCGATGAGCAGTTCTTC. Translation: CATRGGESSSSPDEQFF.

The J gene is TRBJ1-2, the V gene TRBV27, with D tentatively TRBD1 (6 bases). V lost 3 bases and J lost 4, with 12 bases in between. This CDR3 spans 14 amino acids. The germline V gene has CDR1 MNHEY and CDR2 SMNVEV (reference sequence). The CDR3 coding sequence is TGTGCCAGCAGTTTTGGGCGCAGGGGCTATGGCTACACCTTC. Translating gives CASSFGRRGYGYTF.

At least ten counts were recorded for this clone. The gene calls are TRBV19 and TRBJ1-5; possible D gene TRBD1, 6 bases. This CDR3 has 14 amino acids. Germline loops: CDR1 LNHDA, CDR2 SQIVND (reference sequence). V lost 8 bases and J lost 5, with 16 bases in between. The CDR3 DNA sequence: TGTGCCAGTGGGGTGGTCCAGGGGCATCAGCCCCAGCATTTT. Its translation is CASGVVQGHQPQHF. Supplemented by reference TRBV19 and TRBJ1-5, the full variable domain reads DGGITQSPKYLFRKEGQNVTLSCEQNLNHDAMYWYRQDPGQGLRLIYYSQIVNDFQKGDIAEGYSVSREKKESFPLTVTSAQKNPTAFYLCASGVVQGHQPQHFGDGTRLSIL.

The V gene is TRBV6-5, the J gene TRBJ2-7; 11 bases map to TRBD1. Trimming removed 2 bases from V and 3 bases from J; junction bases left unmatched: 3. Germline loops: CDR1 MNHEY, CDR2 SVGAGI. The CDR3 loop spans 15 amino acids. CDR3 DNA sequence: TGTGCCAGCAGTTACCGAGGGACAGGGGGCTACGAGCAGTACGTC. Amino acids: CASSYRGTGGYEQYV.

This clone turned up a few times. The chain employs TRBV6-4 and TRBJ2-3; no reliable D call. In germline, CDR1 is MRHNA, CDR2 SNTAGT. The ends were cut back, 4 bases at V and 4 bases at J, with 12 bases in the middle. The CDR3 runs to 14 residues. Here the CDR3 DNA reads TGTGCCAGCAGTGTGACCGCCGCGGCAGATACGCAGTATTTT. Its translation is CASSVTAAADTQYF.

In its sample, this clone was seen a few times. V and J are TRBV11-2 and TRBJ1-1; the D gene is possibly TRBD1 (5 bases). The CDR3 runs to 13 residues. V was pared by 5 bases and J by 5 bases, with 12 bases between. From germline, CDR1 is SGHAT and CDR2 FQNNGV. CDR3 loop: CASSRGLGTEAFF. In DNA, the CDR3 is TGTGCCAGCAGCAGGGGATTGGGGACTGAAGCTTTCTTT.

The rearrangement uses TRBV7-3 and TRBJ2-2; D remains ambiguous. Trimming took 2 bases from V and 1 from J, leaving 8 bases between them. Per the germline V gene, CDR1 is SGHTA and CDR2 is FQGTGA. The CDR3 has 15 residues. The CDR3 sequence: CASSLASVNTGELFF. CDR3 DNA: TGTGCCAGCAGCTTAGCATCAGTGAACACCGGGGAGCTGTTTTTT.

V gene TRBV9 combines with J gene TRBJ2-2, with 11 bases identical to TRBD1. This CDR3 contains 16 residues. Germline CDR1 and CDR2: SGDLS and YYNGEE. With V trimmed by 6 bases and J by 3 bases, 7 bases remained unmatched. The CDR3 sequence: CASNNRDRGYTGELFF. The DNA for the CDR3 is TGTGCCAGCAACAACCGGGACAGGGGGTACACCGGGGAGCTGTTTTTT.

In this sample, this clone turned up once. CDR3 residues: CASSRTGWAGELFF. The CDR3 DNA reads TGTGCCAGCAGCCGGACAGGGTGGGCCGGGGAGCTGTTTTTT. The chain uses TRBV5-5 and TRBJ2-2; 8 bases match TRBD1. CDR3 length: 14 residues. With V trimmed by 4 bases and J by 6 bases, 5 bases remained unmatched. The germline gives CDR1 SGHKS, CDR2 YYEKEE (reference sequence).

Points on this clone: The missing conserved phenylalanine or tryptophan at the end of this CDR3 makes a read error likely. The limits of the CDR3 on the DNA are not certain, so only TCRdb's listed CDR3 is given. V is TRBV24-1 and J is TRBJ2-7; no check of the table's D call, TRBD2, against the DNA was made. From germline, CDR1 is KGHDR and CDR2 SFDVKD. The CDR3 is made up of 13 amino acids, end residues included. CDR3 region: CATYLAGAVGTKS.

This chain uses TRBV19 with TRBJ1-6; 9 nucleotides line up with TRBD1. Germline CDR1 and CDR2: LNHDA and SQIVND (reference sequence). The CDR3 loop spans 13 amino acids. J gave up 9 bases and V 6 bases, and 3 bases lay outside the gene matches. As DNA, the CDR3 is TGTGCCAGTAGGGGGACAGGGACTTCACCCCTCCACTTT. Protein sequence: CASRGTGTSPLHF.

This rearrangement joins TRBV12-5 to TRBJ2-1, with TRBD2 as a possible D gene (6 bases). The CDR3 is 16 residues long. V was cut by 0 bases and J by 4 bases, with 13 bases left in between. Germline lookup yields CDR1 LGHNT and CDR2 FRNRAP. The DNA for the CDR3 is TGTGCTAGTGGTTTGGTACTAACTAGCAGATACAATGAGCAGTTCTTC. The encoded protein is CASGLVLTSRYNEQFF.